This TCR beta chain was sequenced during a study of T cell responses to AZD1222 COVID-19 vaccine. Clones were sequenced by immunoSEQ multiplex PCR, and TCRdb holds only the in-frame ones, with some missing. The table lists approximately 160,000 clones, more than 70% of them singletons. Whole-study findings and limits: Baseline seropositivity occurred in only 5 to 7 AZD1222 recipients.

As regards this clone: Its antigen remains unknown.

V trimming: 4 bases; J trimming: 0 bases; junction bases outside the gene matches: 5. The CDR3 covers 15 residues. Germline CDR1 is LGHNA and CDR2 is YSLEER. The sample was peripheral blood, taken on day 0 of MenACWY control vaccination. The receptor's source is an adult in good health. The J gene is TRBJ2-5, the V gene TRBV4-3; 7 bases map to TRBD2. The CDR3 loop reads CASSPGAGDQETQYF. The CDR3 DNA reads as TGCGCCAGCAGCCCCGGGGCGGGGGACCAAGAGACCCAGTACTTC.